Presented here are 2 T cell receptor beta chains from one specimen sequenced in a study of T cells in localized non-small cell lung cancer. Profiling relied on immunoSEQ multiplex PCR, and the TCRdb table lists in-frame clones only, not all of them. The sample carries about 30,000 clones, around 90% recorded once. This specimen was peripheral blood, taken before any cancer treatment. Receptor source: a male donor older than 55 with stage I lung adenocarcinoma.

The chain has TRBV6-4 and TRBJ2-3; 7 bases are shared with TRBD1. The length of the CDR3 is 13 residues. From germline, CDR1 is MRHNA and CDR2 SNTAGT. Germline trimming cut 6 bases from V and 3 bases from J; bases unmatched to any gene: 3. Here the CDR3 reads CASSEQGTDTQYF. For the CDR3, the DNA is TGTGCCAGCAGCGAACAGGGGACAGATACGCAGTATTTT.

The CDR3 loop reads CTSSQVPMWVAGGPSSYNEQFF. The CDR3 bases are TGCACCAGCAGCCAAGTTCCCATGTGGGTAGCGGGGGGTCCTAGCTCCTACAATGAGCAGTTCTTC. V is TRBV1 and J is TRBJ2-1; TRBD2, the table's D call, lacks a check against the DNA. TRBV1 is shown as a pseudogene. This CDR3 region has 22 residues.